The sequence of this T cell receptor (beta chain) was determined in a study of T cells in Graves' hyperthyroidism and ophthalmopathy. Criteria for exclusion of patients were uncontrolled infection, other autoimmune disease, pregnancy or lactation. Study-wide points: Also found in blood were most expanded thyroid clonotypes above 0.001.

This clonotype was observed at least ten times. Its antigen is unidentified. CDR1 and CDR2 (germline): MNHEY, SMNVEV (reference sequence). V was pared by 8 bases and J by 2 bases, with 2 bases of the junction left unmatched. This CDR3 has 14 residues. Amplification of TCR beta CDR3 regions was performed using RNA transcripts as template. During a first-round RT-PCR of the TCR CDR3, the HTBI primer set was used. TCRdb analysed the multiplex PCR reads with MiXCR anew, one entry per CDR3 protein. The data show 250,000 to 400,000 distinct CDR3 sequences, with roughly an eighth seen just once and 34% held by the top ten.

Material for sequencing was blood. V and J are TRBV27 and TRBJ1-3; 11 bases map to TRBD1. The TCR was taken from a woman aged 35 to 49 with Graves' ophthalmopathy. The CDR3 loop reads CASGQGATGNTIYF. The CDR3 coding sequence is TGTGCCAGCGGACAGGGGGCTACTGGAAACACCATATATTTT.